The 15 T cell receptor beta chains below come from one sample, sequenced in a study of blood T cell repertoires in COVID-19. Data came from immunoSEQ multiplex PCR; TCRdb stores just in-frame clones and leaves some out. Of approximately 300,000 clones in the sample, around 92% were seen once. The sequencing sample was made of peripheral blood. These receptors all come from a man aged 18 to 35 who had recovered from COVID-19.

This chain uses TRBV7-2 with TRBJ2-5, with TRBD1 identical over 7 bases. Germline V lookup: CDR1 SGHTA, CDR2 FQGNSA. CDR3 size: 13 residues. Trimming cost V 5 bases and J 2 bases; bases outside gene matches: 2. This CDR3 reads CASSQGQQETQYF. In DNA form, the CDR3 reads TGTGCCAGCAGCCAGGGACAGCAAGAGACCCAGTACTTC. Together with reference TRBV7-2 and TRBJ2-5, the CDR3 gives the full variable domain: GAGVSQSPSNKVTEKGKDVELRCDPISGHTALYWYRQSLGQGLEFLIYFQGNSAPDKSGLPSDRFSAERTGGSVSTLTIQRTQQEDSAVYLCASSQGQQETQYFGPGTRLLVL.

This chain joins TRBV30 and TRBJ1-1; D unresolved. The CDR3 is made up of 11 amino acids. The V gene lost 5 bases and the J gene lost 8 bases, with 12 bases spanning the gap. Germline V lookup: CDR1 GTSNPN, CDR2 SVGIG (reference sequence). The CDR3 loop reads CAWGSSGEAFF. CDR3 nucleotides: TGTGCCTGGGGGAGTTCGGGAGAAGCTTTCTTT.

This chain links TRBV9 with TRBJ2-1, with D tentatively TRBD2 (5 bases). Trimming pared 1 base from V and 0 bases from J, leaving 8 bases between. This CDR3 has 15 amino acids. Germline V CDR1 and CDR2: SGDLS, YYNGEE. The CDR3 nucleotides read TGTGCCAGCAGCGTAATGGGGAGCTCCTACAATGAGCAGTTCTTC. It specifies CASSVMGSSYNEQFF.

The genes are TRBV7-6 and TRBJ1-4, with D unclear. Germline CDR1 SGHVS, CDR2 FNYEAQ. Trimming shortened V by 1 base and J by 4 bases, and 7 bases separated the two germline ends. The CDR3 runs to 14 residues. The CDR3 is CASSLEYNNEKLFF. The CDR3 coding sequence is TGTGCCAGCAGCTTAGAGTACAATAATGAAAAACTGTTTTTT.

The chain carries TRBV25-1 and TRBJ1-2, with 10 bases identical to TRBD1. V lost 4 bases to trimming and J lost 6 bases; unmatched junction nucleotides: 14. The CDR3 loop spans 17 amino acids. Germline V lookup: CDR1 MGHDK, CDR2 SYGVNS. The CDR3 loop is CASSAPGTGAYLHGYTF. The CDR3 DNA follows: TGTGCCAGCAGTGCCCCCGGGACAGGGGCCTACTTACATGGCTACACCTTC.

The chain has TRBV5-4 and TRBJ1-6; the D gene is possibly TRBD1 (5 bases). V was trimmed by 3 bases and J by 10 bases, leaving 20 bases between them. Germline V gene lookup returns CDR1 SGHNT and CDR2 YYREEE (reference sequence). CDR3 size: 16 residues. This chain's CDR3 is CASSWAGTSGGSPLHF. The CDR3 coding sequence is TGTGCCAGCAGCTGGGCGGGGACCTCCGGCGGGTCACCCCTCCACTTT.

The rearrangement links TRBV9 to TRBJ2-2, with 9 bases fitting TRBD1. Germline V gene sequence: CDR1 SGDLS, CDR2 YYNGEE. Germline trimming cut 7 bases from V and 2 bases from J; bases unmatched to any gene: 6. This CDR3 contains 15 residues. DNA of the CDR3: TGTGCCAGCGGGGGACAGGGCGTAAACACCGGGGAGCTGTTTTTT. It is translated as CASGGQGVNTGELFF.

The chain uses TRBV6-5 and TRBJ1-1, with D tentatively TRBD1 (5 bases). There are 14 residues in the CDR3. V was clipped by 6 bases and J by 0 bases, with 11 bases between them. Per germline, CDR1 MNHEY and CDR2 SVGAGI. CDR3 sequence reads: CASSDSLLNTEAFF. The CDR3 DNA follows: TGTGCCAGCAGCGACAGTCTGTTGAACACTGAAGCTTTCTTT.

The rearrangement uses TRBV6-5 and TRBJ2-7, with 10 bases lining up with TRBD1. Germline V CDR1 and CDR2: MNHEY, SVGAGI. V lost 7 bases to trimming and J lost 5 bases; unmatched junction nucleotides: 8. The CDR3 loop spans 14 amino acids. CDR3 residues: CASMRQGAGNEQYF. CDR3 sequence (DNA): TGTGCCAGCATGAGACAGGGGGCCGGGAACGAGCAGTACTTC.

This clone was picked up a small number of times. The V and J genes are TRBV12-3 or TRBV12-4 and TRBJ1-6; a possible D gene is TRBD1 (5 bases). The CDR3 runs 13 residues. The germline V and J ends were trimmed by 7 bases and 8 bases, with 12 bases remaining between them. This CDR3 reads CASTLARDSPLHF. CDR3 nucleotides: TGTGCCAGCACCCTCGCCAGGGATTCACCCCTCCACTTT.

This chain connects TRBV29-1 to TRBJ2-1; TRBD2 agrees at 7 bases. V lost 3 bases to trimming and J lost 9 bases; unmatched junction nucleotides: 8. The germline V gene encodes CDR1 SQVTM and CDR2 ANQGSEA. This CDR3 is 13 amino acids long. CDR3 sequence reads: CSVDGLVGSEQFF. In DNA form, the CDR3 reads TGCAGCGTTGACGGACTAGTTGGCTCTGAGCAGTTCTTC.

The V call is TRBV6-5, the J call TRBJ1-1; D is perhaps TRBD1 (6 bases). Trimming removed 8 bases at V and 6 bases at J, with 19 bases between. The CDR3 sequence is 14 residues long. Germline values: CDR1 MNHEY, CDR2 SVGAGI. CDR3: CASDSGGARSEAFF. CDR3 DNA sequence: TGTGCCAGCGACAGCGGGGGGGCGAGATCTGAAGCTTTCTTT.

CDR3 DNA sequence: TGTGCCAGCCTGGGAGGCAGGGCAGCTAACTATGGCTACACCTTC. It specifies CASLGGRAANYGYTF. The genes are TRBV19 and TRBJ1-2, with a tentative D call TRBD1 (5 bases). This CDR3 is built from 15 residues. V lost 9 bases to trimming and J lost 0 bases, with 17 bases between them. Per the germline V gene, CDR1 is LNHDA and CDR2 is SQIVND (reference sequence).

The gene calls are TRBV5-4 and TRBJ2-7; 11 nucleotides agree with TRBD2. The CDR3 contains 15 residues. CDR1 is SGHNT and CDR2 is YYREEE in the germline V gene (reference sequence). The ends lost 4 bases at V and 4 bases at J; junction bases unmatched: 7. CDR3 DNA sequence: TGTGCCAGCAGCCCCACTAGCGGGAGTTCGTACGAGCAGTACTTC. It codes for CASSPTSGSSYEQYF.

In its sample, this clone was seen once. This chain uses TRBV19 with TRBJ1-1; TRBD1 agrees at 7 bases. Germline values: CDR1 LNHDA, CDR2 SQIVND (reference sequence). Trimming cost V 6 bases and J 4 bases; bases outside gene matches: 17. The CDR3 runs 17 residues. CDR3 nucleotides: TGTGCCAGTAGCGCTATCGCCGACAGGGCGAGGAGCACTGAAGCTTTCTTT. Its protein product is CASSAIADRARSTEAFF.